The present entry profiles one T cell receptor (beta chain) with its context. No antigen is known for it. These data originate in a study of T cell responses to AZD1222 COVID-19 vaccine. The germline V gene encodes CDR1 SGHDT and CDR2 YYEEEE. J lost 3 bases, V lost 4 bases, and 3 bases had no gene match. The CDR3 covers 14 residues. General study points: Spike-specific TCR breadth and depth rose after two AZD1222 doses. As reported, nearly half of all spike-specific TCRs target variant regions that are unmutated. Donors skewed white British and female; clonal diversity was possibly underestimated.

Method: immunoSEQ multiplex PCR; TCRdb's copy keeps in-frame clones and lacks some. This sample yields fewer than 120,000 clones, of which about 87% are seen a single time; around 1.7% belongs to the top ten. This TCR derives from an adult in good health. The material sequenced was peripheral blood, taken on day 0 of AZD1222 vaccination. The chain couples TRBV5-6 to TRBJ1-4, with 7 nucleotides matching TRBD1. The chain's CDR3 is CASSPGTANEKLFF. The CDR3, as DNA: TGTGCCAGCAGCCCTGGGACAGCTAATGAAAAACTGTTTTTT. The full variable domain, completed using reference TRBV5-6 and TRBJ1-4, is DAGVTQSPTHLIKTRGQQVTLRCSPKSGHDTVSWYQQALGQGPQFIFQYYEEEERQRGNFPDRFSGHQFPNYSSELNVNALLLGDSALYLCASSPGTANEKLFFGSGTQLSVL.